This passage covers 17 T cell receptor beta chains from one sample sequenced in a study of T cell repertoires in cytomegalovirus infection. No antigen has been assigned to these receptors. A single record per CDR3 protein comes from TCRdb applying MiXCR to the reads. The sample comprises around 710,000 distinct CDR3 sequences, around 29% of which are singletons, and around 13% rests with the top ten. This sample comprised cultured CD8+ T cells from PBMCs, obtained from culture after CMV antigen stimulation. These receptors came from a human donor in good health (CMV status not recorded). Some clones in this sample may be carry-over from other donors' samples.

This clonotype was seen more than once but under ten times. CDR3 nucleotide sequence: TGTGCCAGCAGGTCTAGGGGACAGGGTTTCTCCTACGAGCAGTACTTC. It yields the protein CASRSRGQGFSYEQYF. This chain joins TRBV6-1 and TRBJ2-7; TRBD1 matches 9 bases. The trim removed 6 bases at V and 0 bases at J, leaving 9 bases unmatched. CDR1 and CDR2 from the germline V gene are MNHNS and SASEGT. The CDR3 totals 16 residues.

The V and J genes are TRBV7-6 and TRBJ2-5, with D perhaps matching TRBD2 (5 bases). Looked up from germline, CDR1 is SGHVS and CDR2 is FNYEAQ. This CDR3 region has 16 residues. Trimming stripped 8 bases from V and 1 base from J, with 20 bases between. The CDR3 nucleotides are TGTGCCAGCCAGCAGGTGGCGAGGGTGCTCCAAGAGACCCAGTACTTC. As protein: CASQQVARVLQETQYF.

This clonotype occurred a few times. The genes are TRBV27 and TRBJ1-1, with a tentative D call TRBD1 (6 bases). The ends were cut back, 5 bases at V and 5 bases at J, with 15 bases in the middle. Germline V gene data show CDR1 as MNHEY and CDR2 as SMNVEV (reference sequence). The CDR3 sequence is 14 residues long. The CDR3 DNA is TGTGCCAGCAGTCTACGGGGGGGGGCTACTGAAGCTTTCTTT. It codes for CASSLRGGATEAFF.

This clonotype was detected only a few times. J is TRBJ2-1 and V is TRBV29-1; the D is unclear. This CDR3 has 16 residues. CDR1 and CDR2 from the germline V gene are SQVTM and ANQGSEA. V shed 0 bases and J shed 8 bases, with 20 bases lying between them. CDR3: CSVEDRVATTTDEQFF. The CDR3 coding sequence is TGCAGCGTTGAAGATCGCGTGGCTACAACAACTGATGAGCAGTTCTTC.

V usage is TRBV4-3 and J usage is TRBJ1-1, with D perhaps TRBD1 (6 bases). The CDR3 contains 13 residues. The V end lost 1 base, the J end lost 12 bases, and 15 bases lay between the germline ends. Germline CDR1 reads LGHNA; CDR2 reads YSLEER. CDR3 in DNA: TGCGCCAGCAGCCAAGCAGACAGGAGGGGGACTTTCTTT. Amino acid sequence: CASSQADRRGTFF.

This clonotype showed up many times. This CDR3 reads CASTHNPGPPLHGELFF. Here the CDR3 DNA reads TGTGCCAGCACCCATAATCCGGGCCCTCCGCTTCACGGGGAGCTGTTTTTT. The chain is built from TRBV7-2 and TRBJ2-2; no reliable D call. This CDR3 contains 17 residues. V was cut by 7 bases and J by 7 bases, with 25 bases left in between. Germline V gene data show CDR1 as SGHTA and CDR2 as FQGNSA.

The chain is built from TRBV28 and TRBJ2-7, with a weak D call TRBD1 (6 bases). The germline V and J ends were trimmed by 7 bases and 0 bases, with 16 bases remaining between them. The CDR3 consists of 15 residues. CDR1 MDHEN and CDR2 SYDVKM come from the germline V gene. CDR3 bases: TGTGCCAGCACAAAAAACTCAGGGGTCTCCTACGAGCAGTACGTC. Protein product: CASTKNSGVSYEQYV.

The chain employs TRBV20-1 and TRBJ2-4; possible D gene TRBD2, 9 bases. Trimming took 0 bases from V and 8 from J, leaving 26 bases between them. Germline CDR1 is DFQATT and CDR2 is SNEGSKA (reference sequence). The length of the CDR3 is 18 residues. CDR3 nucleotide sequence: TGCAGTGCTAGAGATACGAGGGGCCAGGGGGCGGGGGGGGACATTCAGTACTTC. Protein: CSARDTRGQGAGGDIQYF.

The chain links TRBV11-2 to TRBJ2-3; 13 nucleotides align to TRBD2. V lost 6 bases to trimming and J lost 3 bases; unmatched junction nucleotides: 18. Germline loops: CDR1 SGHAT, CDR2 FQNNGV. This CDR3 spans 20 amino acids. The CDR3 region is CASRRVDGLAGVKGTDTQYF. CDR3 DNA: TGTGCCAGCAGACGAGTAGATGGACTAGCGGGGGTCAAGGGTACAGATACGCAGTATTTT.

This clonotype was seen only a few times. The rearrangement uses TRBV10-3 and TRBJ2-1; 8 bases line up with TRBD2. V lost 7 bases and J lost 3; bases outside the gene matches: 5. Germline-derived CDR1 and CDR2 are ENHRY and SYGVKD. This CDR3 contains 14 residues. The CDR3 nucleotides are TGTGCCATCAATCGGGGGGGGGGCTACAATGAGCAGTTCTTC. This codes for CAINRGGGYNEQFF.

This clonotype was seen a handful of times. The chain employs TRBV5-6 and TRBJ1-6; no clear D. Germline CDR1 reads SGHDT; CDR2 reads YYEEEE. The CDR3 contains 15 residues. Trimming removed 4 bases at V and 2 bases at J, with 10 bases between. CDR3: CASSEGVTYNSPLHF. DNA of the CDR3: TGTGCCAGCAGCGAGGGTGTTACCTATAATTCACCCCTCCACTTT.

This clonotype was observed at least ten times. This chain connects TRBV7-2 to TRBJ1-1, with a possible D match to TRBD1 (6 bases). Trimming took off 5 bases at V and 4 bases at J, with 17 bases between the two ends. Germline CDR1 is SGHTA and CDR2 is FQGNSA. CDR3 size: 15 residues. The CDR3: CASSPRPGVGTEAFF. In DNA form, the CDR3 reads TGTGCCAGCAGCCCGAGACCAGGGGTGGGCACTGAAGCTTTCTTT. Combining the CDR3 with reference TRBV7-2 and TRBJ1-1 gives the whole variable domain GAGVSQSPSNKVTEKGKDVELRCDPISGHTALYWYRQSLGQGLEFLIYFQGNSAPDKSGLPSDRFSAERTGGSVSTLTIQRTQQEDSAVYLCASSPRPGVGTEAFFGQGTRLTVV.

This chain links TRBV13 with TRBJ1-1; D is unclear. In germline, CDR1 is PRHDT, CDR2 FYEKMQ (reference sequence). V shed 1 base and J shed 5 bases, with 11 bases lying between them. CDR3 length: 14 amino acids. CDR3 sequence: CASSLDRLGTEAFF. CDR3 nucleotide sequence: TGTGCCAGCAGCTTAGACAGACTTGGGACTGAAGCTTTCTTT.

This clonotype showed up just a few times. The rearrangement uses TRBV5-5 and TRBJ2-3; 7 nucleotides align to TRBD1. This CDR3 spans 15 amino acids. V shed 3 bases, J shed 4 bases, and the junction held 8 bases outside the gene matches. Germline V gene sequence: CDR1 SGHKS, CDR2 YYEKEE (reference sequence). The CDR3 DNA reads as TGTGCCAGCAGCTGGTGGGACAGTAGGTCAGATACGCAGTATTTT. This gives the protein CASSWWDSRSDTQYF. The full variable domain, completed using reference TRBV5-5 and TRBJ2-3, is DAGVTQSPTHLIKTRGQQVTLRCSPISGHKSVSWYQQVLGQGPQFIFQYYEKEERGRGNFPDRFSARQFPNYSSELNVNALLLGDSALYLCASSWWDSRSDTQYFGPGTRLTVL.

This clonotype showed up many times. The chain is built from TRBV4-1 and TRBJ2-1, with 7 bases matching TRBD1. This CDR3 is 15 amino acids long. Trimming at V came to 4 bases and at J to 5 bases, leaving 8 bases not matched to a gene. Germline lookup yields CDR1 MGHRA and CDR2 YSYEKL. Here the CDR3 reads CASSRPGQSNNEQFF. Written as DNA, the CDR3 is TGCGCCAGCAGCCGACCGGGACAGTCCAACAATGAGCAGTTCTTC.

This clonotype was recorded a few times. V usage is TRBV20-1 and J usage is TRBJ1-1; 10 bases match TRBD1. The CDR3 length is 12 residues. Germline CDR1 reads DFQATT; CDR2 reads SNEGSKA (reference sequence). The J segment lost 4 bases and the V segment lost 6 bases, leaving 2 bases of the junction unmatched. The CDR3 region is CSARTGGTEAFF. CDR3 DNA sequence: TGCAGTGCCAGGACAGGGGGCACTGAAGCTTTCTTT.

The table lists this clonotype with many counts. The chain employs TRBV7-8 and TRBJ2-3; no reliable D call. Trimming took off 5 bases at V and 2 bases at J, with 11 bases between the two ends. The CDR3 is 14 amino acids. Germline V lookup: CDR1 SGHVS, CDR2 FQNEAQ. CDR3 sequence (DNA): TGTGCCAGCAGCCCCCCCTCTACCACAGATACGCAGTATTTT. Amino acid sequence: CASSPPSTTDTQYF.